This record looks at one TCR beta chain sequence and its context. Its antigen is unidentified. This specimen belongs to a study of blood T cells in healthy people across ages. Whole-study results and caveats: Investigators viewed diversity estimates from one million T cells as underestimates, the study reported. Greater diversity and more naive CD4+ cells were seen in long-lived donors than in aged donors.

Trimming took off 4 bases at V and 3 bases at J, with 22 bases between the two ends. This CDR3 has 17 residues. It was with a sample-barcoded 5' primer and a J-beta primer mix that a second PCR of roughly 6 to 11 cycles was run. Each of the cDNA molecules was tagged by a template-switch adaptor with 12 random nucleotides. TCRdb reprocessed the 5' RACE reads via MiXCR and lists one record per CDR3 protein. In the table there are roughly 1,300,000 distinct CDR3 sequences, approximately 59% of which are singletons. This chain connects TRBV12-3 or TRBV12-4 to TRBJ2-7; D possibly corresponds to TRBD1 (6 bases). The source material was blood. The TCR was taken from a young man in good health. The CDR3 region has the DNA TGTGCCAGCAGTTCGCGACCCTCCCGGGACACATACTACGAGCAGTACTTC. As protein: CASSSRPSRDTYYEQYF.